The 24 T cell receptor beta chains reported below all come from one sample, sequenced in a study of blood T cells in healthy people across ages. The second PCR ran roughly 7 to 11 cycles with a sample-barcoded 5' primer and J-beta primers. TCRdb called the 5' RACE reads again in MiXCR, with one record for every CDR3 protein. The sample lists 850,000 to 1,100,000 distinct CDR3 sequences, 35% to 40% seen once, with roughly 14% in the top ten. Sample: blood. The receptors shown here come from a man aged 18-30 years in good health.

The rearrangement links TRBV7-2 to TRBJ2-5; the D is unclear. The length of the CDR3 is 13 residues. From germline, CDR1 is SGHTA and CDR2 FQGNSA. With 0 bases removed from V and 7 bases from J, the gap between germline ends came to 9 bases. CDR3 region: CASSLAEVGTQYF. Written as DNA, the CDR3 is TGTGCCAGCAGCTTAGCCGAGGTCGGGACCCAGTACTTC.

About this clonotype: A much larger clone differs from this one at a single base, so this may be a read error. The chain links TRBV29-1 to TRBJ2-7; TRBD1 is a possible D gene (7 bases). The J call may not be correct, given that the DNA end is closer to TRBJ2-5. The CDR3 is 12 amino acids. The germline V gene encodes CDR1 SQVTM and CDR2 ANQGSEA. CDR3 sequence reads: CNVGGGSETQYF. DNA for the CDR3: TGCAACGTAGGAGGGGGCAGTGAGACCCAGTACTTC.

This clonotype was counted between two and nine times. The chain joins TRBV5-6 to TRBJ2-4; D possibly matches TRBD1 or TRBD2 (6 bases each). The CDR3 is 17 residues long. The V end lost 4 bases, the J end lost 6 bases, and 23 bases lay between the germline ends. The V gene's germline CDR1 is SGHDT and CDR2 YYEEEE. Here the CDR3 DNA reads TGTGCCAGCAGCCCGGAGGGGGGCCTCTCCTCTGGAAACATTCAGTACTTC. It encodes CASSPEGGLSSGNIQYF.

The V gene is TRBV6-2 or TRBV6-3, the J gene TRBJ2-2; no definite D call. V gave up 5 bases and J gave up 8 bases, with 12 bases separating them. Germline V gene sequence: CDR1 MNHEY, CDR2 SVGEGT. This CDR3 region has 13 residues. CDR3 protein: CASSANLVGELFF. The CDR3 DNA sequence: TGTGCCAGCAGTGCGAATTTAGTGGGGGAGCTGTTTTTT.

This chain joins TRBV7-9 and TRBJ2-3, with D possibly matching TRBD2 (7 bases). The germline V gene has CDR1 SEHNR and CDR2 FQNEAQ (reference sequence). This CDR3 comprises 15 residues. V was trimmed by 3 bases and J by 6 bases, leaving 16 bases between them. The CDR3 DNA follows: TGTGCCAGCAGCTTCCCGGGGGGCCTAGGCGATACGCAGTATTTT. The encoded protein is CASSFPGGLGDTQYF.

J is TRBJ1-2 and V is TRBV12-3 or TRBV12-4; 9 positions agree with TRBD1. The CDR3 length is 17 residues. After removal of 7 bases from V and 3 bases from J, the junction contained 15 bases not matched to a gene. The CDR3 DNA is TGTGCCAGCAACCTAAAAAACCCGGGACAGGGTGACTATGGCTACACCTTC. Its translation is CASNLKNPGQGDYGYTF.

This clonotype was observed a handful of times. This CDR3 is CASSQVPDRNTGELFF. The DNA of the CDR3 is TGCGCCAGCAGCCAAGTCCCGGACAGGAACACCGGGGAGCTGTTTTTT. This rearrangement joins TRBV4-3 to TRBJ2-2, with TRBD1 as a possible D gene (6 bases). The germline V gene encodes CDR1 LGHNA and CDR2 YSLEER. Trimming cost V 1 base and J 1 base, with 10 bases left between them. The CDR3 is 16 residues long.

The rearrangement links TRBV7-2 to TRBJ1-2, with D possibly TRBD1 on 5 matching bases. CDR3 length: 19 residues. With 2 bases removed from V and 3 bases from J, the gap between germline ends came to 25 bases. The germline gives CDR1 SGHTA, CDR2 FQGNSA. In DNA form, the CDR3 reads TGTGCCAGCAGCTTAAGGATTGGGGGGAAGTTGAAAGTCGACTATGGCTACACCTTC. Translation gives CASSLRIGGKLKVDYGYTF.

The table lists this clonotype with a few counts. A much larger clone differs by one base, so this may be a read error. This sequence joins TRBV20-1 and TRBJ2-3, with D perhaps assigned TRBD1 or TRBD2 (6 bases each). Trimming removed 4 bases at V and 0 bases at J, with 14 bases between. The CDR3 runs to 15 residues. The germline V gene has CDR1 DFQATT and CDR2 SNEGSKA (reference sequence). CDR3 DNA: TGCAGTGCTAAGGGGGGCCGCGTTAGCACAGATACGCAGTATTTT. This codes for CSAKGGRVSTDTQYF.

The rearrangement links TRBV6-6 to TRBJ2-7, with D possibly TRBD1 on 5 matching bases. The CDR3 extends over 13 amino acids. V lost 5 bases and J 1 base, leaving 9 bases between the germline ends. In germline, CDR1 is MNHNY, CDR2 SVGAGI (reference sequence). CDR3 sequence (DNA): TGTGCCAGCAGTATGGGGCGATCCTACGAGCAGTACTTC. Its translation is CASSMGRSYEQYF.

J is TRBJ2-3 and V is TRBV18; D not certain. Per germline, CDR1 KGHSH and CDR2 LQKENI. The CDR3 has 15 residues. Trimming cost V 2 bases and J 0 bases, with 9 bases left between them. In nucleotides, the CDR3 is TGTGCCAGCTCACCATACACCACTAGCACAGATACGCAGTATTTT. It specifies CASSPYTTSTDTQYF. The full variable domain, with the rest looked up from reference TRBV18 and TRBJ2-3, is NAGVMQNPRHLVRRRGQEARLRCSPMKGHSHVYWYRQLPEEGLKFMVYLQKENIIDESGMPKERFSAEFPKEGPSILRIQQVVRGDSAAYFCASSPYTTSTDTQYFGPGTRLTVL.

The chain links TRBV6-5 to TRBJ2-3; no definite D call. Trimming cost V 10 bases and J 4 bases, with 6 bases left between them. Germline V gene data show CDR1 as MNHEY and CDR2 as SVGAGI. This CDR3 is built from 10 residues. The CDR3 nucleotides read TGTGCCATCAGGCCAGATACGCAGTATTTT. It codes for CAIRPDTQYF.

This clonotype was picked up one time. This clone may be a read error of a much larger clone one base away. The chain recombines TRBV4-2 with TRBJ2-1, with D perhaps TRBD2 (6 bases). V was clipped by 1 base and J by 8 bases, with 21 bases between them. This CDR3 is built from 17 residues. Germline loops: CDR1 LGHNA, CDR2 YNFKEQ. The CDR3 bases are TGTGCCAGCAGCCAAGTGGCTGGCGGGGAGGATATCGATGAGCAGTTCTTC. It codes for CASSQVAGGEDIDEQFF.

V is TRBV5-1 and J is TRBJ2-3, with TRBD1 matching over 7 bases. Germline CDR1 is SGHRS and CDR2 is YFSETQ. The CDR3 has 15 residues. V lost 4 bases to trimming and J lost 0 bases; unmatched junction nucleotides: 5. DNA for the CDR3: TGCGCCAGCAGCAGCGACAGGGCTAGCACAGATACGCAGTATTTT. It specifies CASSSDRASTDTQYF.

The CDR3 reads CSARGSVTEAFF. CDR3 DNA sequence: TGCAGCGCCAGGGGGTCGGTCACTGAAGCTTTCTTT. The chain recombines TRBV29-1 with TRBJ1-1; 7 nucleotides align to TRBD1. V shed 7 bases, J shed 4 bases, and the junction held 6 bases outside the gene matches. Germline-derived CDR1 and CDR2 are SQVTM and ANQGSEA. The CDR3 runs 12 residues.

This clonotype was observed many times. The chain has TRBV2 and TRBJ2-7, with 7 bases that match TRBD1. The CDR3 has 13 residues. V gave up 5 bases and J gave up 4 bases; unmatched junction bases: 5. Per germline, CDR1 SNHLY and CDR2 FYNNEI. The DNA of the CDR3 is TGTGCCAGCAGTAGACAGGGCAGGTACGAGCAGTACTTC. Translation: CASSRQGRYEQYF. Supplemented by reference TRBV2 and TRBJ2-7, the full variable domain reads EPEVTQTPSHQVTQMGQEVILRCVPISNHLYFYWYRQILGQKVEFLVSFYNNEISEKSEIFDDQFSVERPDGSNFTLKIRSTKLEDSAMYFCASSRQGRYEQYFGPGTRLTVT.

This clonotype has only a few counts. This sequence joins TRBV24-1 and TRBJ2-1; 9 nucleotides align to TRBD1. CDR3 length: 15 amino acids. With V trimmed by 4 bases and J by 3 bases, 3 bases remained unmatched. Per germline, CDR1 KGHDR and CDR2 SFDVKD. CDR3: CATSEGTGFYNEQFF. CDR3 DNA sequence: TGTGCCACCAGTGAAGGGACAGGGTTCTACAATGAGCAGTTCTTC.

This clonotype has ten or more counts. The chain combines TRBV12-3 or TRBV12-4 with TRBJ1-5; a weak D match, TRBD1 (6 bases). This CDR3 is 15 amino acids long. The V end lost 5 bases, the J end lost 0 bases, and 11 bases lay between the germline ends. Written as DNA, the CDR3 is TGTGCCAGCAGTGACAGGAGATATAGCAATCAGCCCCAGCATTTT. Amino acids: CASSDRRYSNQPQHF.

This chain uses TRBV25-1 with TRBJ1-1; TRBD1 aligns across 7 bases. The CDR3 spans 16 residues. Germline values: CDR1 MGHDK, CDR2 SYGVNS. Germline trimming cut 0 bases from V and 4 bases from J; bases unmatched to any gene: 8. CDR3 in amino acids: CASSEYGGGGGTEAFF. The DNA for the CDR3 is TGTGCCAGCAGTGAATATGGGGGAGGGGGCGGCACTGAAGCTTTCTTT.

The J gene is TRBJ2-1, the V gene TRBV6-2 or TRBV6-3; D gene ambiguous. Germline values: CDR1 MNHEY, CDR2 SVGEGT. Trimming removed 4 bases from V and 8 bases from J, with 9 bases in between. CDR3 length: 12 residues. The CDR3 protein is CASSSVPDEQFF. The CDR3 DNA reads as TGTGCCAGCAGTTCCGTCCCAGATGAGCAGTTCTTC.

The chain couples TRBV20-1 to TRBJ2-7; the D call may be TRBD1 or TRBD2 (5 bases each). The CDR3 is made up of 11 amino acids. The germline gives CDR1 DFQATT, CDR2 SNEGSKA (reference sequence). The ends were cut back, 3 bases at V and 6 bases at J, with 9 bases in the middle. The CDR3 loop reads CSASWGSEQYF. The CDR3 bases are TGCAGTGCTAGTTGGGGGTCCGAGCAGTACTTC.

This clonotype was detected a few times. The genes are TRBV2 and TRBJ2-3; a weak D match, TRBD1 (6 bases). V gave up 10 bases and J gave up 5 bases, with 22 bases separating them. The CDR3 runs to 15 residues. Germline V gene lookup returns CDR1 SNHLY and CDR2 FYNNEI. The CDR3 here is CATRGWHTGGDTQYF. CDR3 nucleotide sequence: TGTGCCACCAGGGGTTGGCACACAGGTGGAGATACGCAGTATTTT.

This clonotype was seen more than once but under ten times. The chain has TRBV6-6 and TRBJ1-1; D perhaps matches TRBD1 (5 bases). V was clipped by 7 bases and J by 1 base, with 16 bases between them. The CDR3 runs 15 residues. Germline V CDR1 and CDR2: MNHNY, SVGAGI (reference sequence). CDR3 nucleotide sequence: TGTGCCAGCACTAGAGCCGGGACGCCGAACACTGAAGCTTTCTTT. Its protein product is CASTRAGTPNTEAFF.

This chain links TRBV4-2 with TRBJ2-2; D remains ambiguous. The V gene's germline CDR1 is LGHNA and CDR2 YNFKEQ. The CDR3 loop spans 14 amino acids. The germline V and J ends were trimmed by 1 base and 7 bases, with 10 bases remaining between them. CDR3 residues: CASSQGTKGGELFF. CDR3 nucleotides: TGTGCCAGCAGCCAAGGGACCAAGGGCGGGGAGCTGTTTTTT.